Given below is one T cell receptor beta chain in context. What it binds is unknown. CDR3 length equals 14 residues. Germline V gives CDR1 MNHNS, CDR2 SASEGT. The J segment lost 2 bases and the V segment lost 11 bases, leaving 8 bases of the junction unmatched. 60 Vbeta and 13 Jbeta primers were used in PCR. The assay was immunoSEQ multiplex PCR, and TCRdb's table has in-frame clones only and misses some. The profile covers hundreds of thousands of clones, with roughly four fifths appearing a single time and about 1.4% taken by the ten largest. This specimen comes from a study of cytomegalovirus exposure and HLA in healthy donors. Study results and limitations: In a later analysis, CMV-associated beta chains were mostly HLA-associated, it appeared. Rates of TCR association differed by HLA locus in a later analysis, with DRB1 highest and HLA-C lowest. Earlier results showed most TCR beta V segments being productive about 90% or about 30% of the time.

The donors (healthy individuals) were bone marrow donors. The TCR originated in a girl aged 10-17 years in good health and CMV-seronegative. The chain recombines TRBV6-1 with TRBJ2-2, with 7 bases fitting TRBD1. Sample: PBMCs. The CDR3 is CAGEGQQNTGELFF. As DNA, the CDR3 is TGTGCCGGTGAGGGACAGCAAAACACCGGGGAGCTGTTTTTT.